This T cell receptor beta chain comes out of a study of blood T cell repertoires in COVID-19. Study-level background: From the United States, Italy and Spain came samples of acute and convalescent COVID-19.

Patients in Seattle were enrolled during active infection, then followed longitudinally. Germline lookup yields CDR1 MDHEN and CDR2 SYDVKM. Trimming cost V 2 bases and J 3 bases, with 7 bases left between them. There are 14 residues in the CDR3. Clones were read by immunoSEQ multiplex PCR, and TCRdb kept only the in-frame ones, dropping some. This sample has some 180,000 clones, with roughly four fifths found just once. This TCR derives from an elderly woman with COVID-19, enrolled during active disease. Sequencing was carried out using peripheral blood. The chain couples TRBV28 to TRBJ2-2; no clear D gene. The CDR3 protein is CASSLRLDTGELFF. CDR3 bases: TGTGCCAGCAGTTTAAGGCTAGACACCGGGGAGCTGTTTTTT.